The rows below give T cell receptor beta chains drawn from one sample of a study of blood T cells in healthy people across ages. TCRdb re-derived calls from the 5' RACE reads in MiXCR, one entry per CDR3 protein. The sample yields roughly 1.5 million distinct CDR3 sequences, roughly 43% seen once. The specimen was blood. Source of these receptors: a woman aged 18-30 years in good health. Both conserved end residues are trimmed from each CDR3. A D gene is named only where the DNA matches it firmly. A row's size may be missing; if present it is once, few, many or a size class.

TRBJ2-1,TRBV5-1,TRBD2,13,few,ASSFTAGAYNEQF
TRBJ2-1,TRBV29-1,-,12,-,SVVARGSYNEQF
TRBJ2-7,TRBV3-1,-,11,few,ASSQGITGDLY
TRBJ2-1,TRBV4-3,TRBD2,13,-,ASSQVSGGRNEQF
TRBJ2-3,TRBV7-2,TRBD2,14,-,ASSLAPGGLGDTQY
TRBJ2-7,TRBV7-2,TRBD2,12,-,ASSPGLALHEQY
TRBJ2-3,TRBV14,-,11,many,ASSQDRTDTQY
TRBJ2-1,TRBV7-6,TRBD1,14,-,ASSLLQGSPYNEQF
TRBJ1-1,TRBV6-5,TRBD1,13,-,ASGYTGQGNTEAF
TRBJ2-7,TRBV7-2,-,13,-,ASSRGRANSYEQY
TRBJ2-7,TRBV10-3,TRBD2,11,-,AISETPGGEQY
TRBJ1-4,TRBV7-9,TRBD1,12,few,ASSPPGQAEKLF
TRBJ1-1,TRBV6-5,-,13,-,ASASRAAGKTEAF
-,TRBV7-2,-,12,-,ASSLERNSYEQY
-,TRBV4-1,TRBD2,13,-,ASSPSSGKRNEQY
TRBJ2-7,TRBV12-3/TRBV12-4,TRBD1,12,few,ASSLGDRGFEQY
TRBJ2-1,TRBV7-2,TRBD1,12,-,ASNKWDRGHEQF
TRBJ1-2,TRBV7-9,TRBD1,12,-,ASSLQGDYYGYT
TRBJ1-4,TRBV18,-,11,-,ASSKNSAEKLF
TRBJ1-1,TRBV9,TRBD1,14,many,ASSVGDRQNRGEAF
TRBJ2-7,TRBV27,TRBD1,13,-,ASRDRPFGTYEQY
TRBJ2-1,TRBV28,-,12,-,ASSSGPPYNEQF